There are a few counts of the clone carrying this TCR beta chain. Survey-level resolution applied to immunoSEQ assay v3.0. Assay: immunoSEQ multiplex PCR; the TCRdb copy retains only in-frame clones and omits some. The data show about 22,000 clones, approximately 84% seen once. This record comes from a study of long-term antiretroviral therapy in people with HIV. CDR3 length: 12 amino acids. V lost 11 bases and J lost 8, with 18 bases in between. Germline lookup yields CDR1 MNHNS and CDR2 SASEGT. The receptor's source is a man aged 25-40 years with HIV. The sequencing used unsorted PBMCs, collected around 5.9 years after starting antiretroviral therapy. V usage is TRBV6-1 and J usage is TRBJ1-2, with a possible D match to TRBD1 (5 bases). The CDR3 region has the DNA TGTGCCCACGGCCGGGGGGATGGGGGCTACACCTTC. This gives the protein CAHGRGDGGYTF.